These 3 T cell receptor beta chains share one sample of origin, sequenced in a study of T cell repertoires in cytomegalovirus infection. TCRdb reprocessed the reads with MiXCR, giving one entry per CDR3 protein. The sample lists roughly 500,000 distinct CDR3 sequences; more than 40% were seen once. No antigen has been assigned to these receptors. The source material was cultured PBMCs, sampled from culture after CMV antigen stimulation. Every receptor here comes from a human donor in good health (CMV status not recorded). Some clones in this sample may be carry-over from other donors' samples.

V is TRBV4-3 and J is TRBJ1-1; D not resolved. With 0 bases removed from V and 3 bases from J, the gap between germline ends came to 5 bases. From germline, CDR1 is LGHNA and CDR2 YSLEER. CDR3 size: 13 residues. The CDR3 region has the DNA TGCGCCAGCAGCCAAGACCCGGACACTGAAGCTTTCTTT. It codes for CASSQDPDTEAFF.

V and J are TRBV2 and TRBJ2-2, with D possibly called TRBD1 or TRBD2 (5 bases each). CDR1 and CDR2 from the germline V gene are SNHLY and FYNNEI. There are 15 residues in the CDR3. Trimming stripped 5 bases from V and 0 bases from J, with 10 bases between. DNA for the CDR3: TGTGCCAGCAGTTCGGGACGGTCGAACACCGGGGAGCTGTTTTTT. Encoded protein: CASSSGRSNTGELFF.

The CDR3 protein is CASSRRLSSSYNSPLHF. The CDR3 bases are TGTGCCAGCAGTCGTCGGTTGTCGAGCTCCTATAATTCACCCCTCCACTTT. The V call is TRBV6-5, the J call TRBJ1-6, with unresolved D. Trimming cost V 5 bases and J 0 bases, with 14 bases left between them. The CDR3 runs to 17 residues. Germline V gene data show CDR1 as MNHEY and CDR2 as SVGAGI.